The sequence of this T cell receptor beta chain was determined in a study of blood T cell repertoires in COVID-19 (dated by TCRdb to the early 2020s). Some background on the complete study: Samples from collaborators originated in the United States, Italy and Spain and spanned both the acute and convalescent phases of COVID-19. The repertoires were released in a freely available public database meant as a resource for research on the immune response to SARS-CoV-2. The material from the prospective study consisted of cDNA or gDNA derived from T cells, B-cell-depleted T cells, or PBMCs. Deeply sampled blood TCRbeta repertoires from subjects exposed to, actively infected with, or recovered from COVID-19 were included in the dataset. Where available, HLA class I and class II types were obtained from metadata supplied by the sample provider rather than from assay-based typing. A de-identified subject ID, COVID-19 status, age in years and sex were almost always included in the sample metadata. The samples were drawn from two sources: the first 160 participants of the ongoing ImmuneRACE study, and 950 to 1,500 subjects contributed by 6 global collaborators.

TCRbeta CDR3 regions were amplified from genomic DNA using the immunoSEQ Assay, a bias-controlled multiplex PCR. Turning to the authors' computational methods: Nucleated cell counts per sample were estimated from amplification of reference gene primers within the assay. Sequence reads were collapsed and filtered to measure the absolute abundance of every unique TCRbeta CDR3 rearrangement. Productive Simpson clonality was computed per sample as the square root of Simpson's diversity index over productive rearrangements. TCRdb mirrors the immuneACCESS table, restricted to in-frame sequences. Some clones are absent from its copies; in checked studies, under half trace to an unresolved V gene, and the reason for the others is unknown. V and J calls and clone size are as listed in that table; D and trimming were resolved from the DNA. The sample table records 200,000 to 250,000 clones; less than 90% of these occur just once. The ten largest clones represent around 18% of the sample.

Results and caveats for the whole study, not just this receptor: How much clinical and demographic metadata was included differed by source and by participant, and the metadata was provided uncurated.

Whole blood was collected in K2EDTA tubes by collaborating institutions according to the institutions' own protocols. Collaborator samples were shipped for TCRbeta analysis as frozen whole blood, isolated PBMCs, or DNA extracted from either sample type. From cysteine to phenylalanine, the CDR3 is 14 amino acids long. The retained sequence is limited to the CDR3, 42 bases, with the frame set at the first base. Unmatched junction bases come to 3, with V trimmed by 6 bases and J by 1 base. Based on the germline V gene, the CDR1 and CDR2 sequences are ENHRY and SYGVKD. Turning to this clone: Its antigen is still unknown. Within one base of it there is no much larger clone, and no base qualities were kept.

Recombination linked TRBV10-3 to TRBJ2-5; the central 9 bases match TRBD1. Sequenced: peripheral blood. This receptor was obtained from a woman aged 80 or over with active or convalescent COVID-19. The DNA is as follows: TGTGCCATCAGGGAGGACAGGGGCCAAGAGACCCAGTACTTC. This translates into CAIREDRGQETQYF.